These 7 T cell receptor beta chains were all obtained from the same sample, sequenced in a study of blood T cell repertoires in COVID-19. Sequencing was performed with immunoSEQ multiplex PCR; in TCRdb, only in-frame clones are kept and a portion is missing. Among 250,000 to 300,000 clones, 82% were seen once, and the ten largest hold about 3.4%. The material sequenced was peripheral blood. These receptors all come from a woman younger than 30 with acute or convalescent COVID-19.

The chain employs TRBV7-8 and TRBJ1-2, with D maybe TRBD1 (5 bases). The CDR3 length is 14 residues. Germline V gene lookup returns CDR1 SGHVS and CDR2 FQNEAQ. V lost 1 base and J 6 bases, leaving 12 bases between the germline ends. In nucleotides, the CDR3 is TGTGCCAGCAGCTTAGTTGCGGCAGGGAATGGCTACACCTTC. Its protein is CASSLVAAGNGYTF.

J is TRBJ1-1 and V is TRBV7-9; TRBD1 is a possible D gene (5 bases). Germline V gene lookup returns CDR1 SEHNR and CDR2 FQNEAQ (reference sequence). Trimming shortened V by 5 bases and J by 0 bases, and 10 bases separated the two germline ends. This CDR3 has 14 amino acids. The DNA of the CDR3 is TGTGCCAGCAGCCCAGGGATAATGAACACTGAAGCTTTCTTT. The encoded protein is CASSPGIMNTEAFF.

This clone was detected a few times. The V call is TRBV15, the J call TRBJ2-1; D remains ambiguous. Germline V gene data show CDR1 as LNHNV and CDR2 as YYDKDF (reference sequence). Trimming removed 0 bases from V and 4 bases from J, with 4 bases in between. CDR3 length: 13 amino acids. The CDR3, as DNA: TGTGCCACCAGCAGAGAAGAGTACAATGAGCAGTTCTTC. It encodes CATSREEYNEQFF.

This chain connects TRBV11-2 to TRBJ1-1, with D hard to call. Germline-derived CDR1 and CDR2 are SGHAT and FQNNGV. Trimming removed 5 bases at V and 3 bases at J, with 7 bases between. This CDR3 contains 12 residues. The CDR3, as DNA: TGTGCCAGCAGCCCCCAGGACACTGAAGCTTTCTTT. Amino acids: CASSPQDTEAFF.

The chain links TRBV7-6 to TRBJ2-6; D may be TRBD1 (8 bases). Germline V gene data show CDR1 as SGHVS and CDR2 as FNYEAQ. The CDR3 has 18 amino acids. The germline V and J ends were trimmed by 5 bases and 1 base, with 18 bases remaining between them. DNA for the CDR3: TGTGCCAGCAGCCCTGGAGCGGGACAGGCATCTGGGGCCAACGTCCTGACTTTC. Translated, it gives CASSPGAGQASGANVLTF.

This chain connects TRBV9 to TRBJ2-2; 8 bases are shared with TRBD2. The trim removed 4 bases at V and 2 bases at J, leaving 7 bases unmatched. Germline CDR1 is SGDLS and CDR2 is YYNGEE. This CDR3 region has 16 residues. CDR3 residues: CASSPSGSPNTGELFF. CDR3 bases: TGTGCCAGCAGCCCCAGCGGGAGCCCCAACACCGGGGAGCTGTTTTTT.

The gene calls are TRBV19 and TRBJ2-4, with 7 bases matching TRBD1. The J segment lost 7 bases and the V segment lost 0 bases, leaving 3 bases of the junction unmatched. CDR1 and CDR2 from the germline V gene are LNHDA and SQIVND (reference sequence). This CDR3 spans 14 amino acids. The CDR3 DNA follows: TGTGCCAGTAGTATAGATCCCAGGGGGAACATTCAGTACTTC. Its protein product is CASSIDPRGNIQYF.